One and the same sample provided the 26 T cell receptor beta chains below, sequenced in a study of radiotherapy plus CTLA-4 blockade in lung cancer. Only in-frame clones appear in the TCRdb table, and some are missing; sequencing was by immunoSEQ multiplex PCR. The table records roughly 66,000 clones, about four fifths of them present only once. The sample in question was peripheral blood, obtained from a patient treated with radiotherapy plus ipilimumab. These receptors were collected from a human donor with non-small cell lung cancer who had a partial response to radiotherapy plus ipilimumab.

V is TRBV9 and J is TRBJ1-4, with 9 bases fitting TRBD1. The CDR3 has 14 amino acids. The germline CDR1 and CDR2 sequences are SGDLS and YYNGEE. The trim removed 7 bases at V and 6 bases at J, leaving 7 bases unmatched. The CDR3 bases are TGTGCCAGCTCTACAGGGGGCAGGGATGAAAAACTGTTTTTT. Its translation: CASSTGGRDEKLFF.

The chain joins TRBV6-1 to TRBJ1-5; D possibly corresponds to TRBD1 (5 bases). Germline CDR1 is MNHNS and CDR2 is SASEGT. V lost 4 bases, J lost 4 bases, and 5 bases lay in between. The CDR3 sequence is 12 residues long. This CDR3 is CASSGTNQPQHF. In nucleotides, the CDR3 is TGTGCCAGCAGTGGGACAAATCAGCCCCAGCATTTT.

This sequence joins TRBV7-2 and TRBJ2-1; 9 positions match TRBD1. The CDR3 has 15 residues. The trim removed 3 bases at V and 6 bases at J, leaving 6 bases unmatched. The germline CDR1 and CDR2 sequences are SGHTA and FQGNSA. This CDR3 is CASSLGQGFVNEQFF. Written as DNA, the CDR3 is TGTGCCAGCAGCTTGGGACAGGGATTCGTCAATGAGCAGTTCTTC.

The chain employs TRBV27 and TRBJ1-1, with a tentative D call TRBD1 (5 bases). Trimming shortened V by 3 bases and J by 5 bases, and 13 bases separated the two germline ends. CDR1 is MNHEY and CDR2 is SMNVEV in the germline V gene (reference sequence). The CDR3 is made up of 14 amino acids. Here the CDR3 DNA reads TGTGCCAGCAGTTTGGGGCCGCTTTCGACTGAAGCTTTCTTT. Its protein product is CASSLGPLSTEAFF.

The chain employs TRBV5-1 and TRBJ2-1; 9 bases map to TRBD2. Germline loops: CDR1 SGHRS, CDR2 YFSETQ. CDR3 length: 15 amino acids. V shed 3 bases, J shed 4 bases, and the junction held 5 bases outside the gene matches. The CDR3, as DNA: TGCGCCAGCAGCTCGGGACTAGCTCTTTACAATGAGCAGTTCTTC. It codes for CASSSGLALYNEQFF.

The chain couples TRBV27 to TRBJ1-2; 7 nucleotides align to TRBD1. There are 16 residues in the CDR3. Germline V gene sequence: CDR1 MNHEY, CDR2 SMNVEV (reference sequence). The V and J ends lost 3 bases and 1 base, in that order; junction bases with no gene match: 8. The CDR3 nucleotides read TGTGCCAGCAGTTTGGATTCGGCAGGGGGTAACTATGGCTACACCTTC. Amino acid sequence: CASSLDSAGGNYGYTF.

In its sample, this clone ranks as medium-sized. The genes are TRBV6-1 and TRBJ2-5; D is undetermined. Looked up from germline, CDR1 is MNHNS and CDR2 is SASEGT. The CDR3 is 14 amino acids. Between the trimmed V and J ends, which lost 1 base and 0 bases, there was a span of 6 bases. The CDR3 protein is CASSEDRDQETQYF. The CDR3 nucleotides read TGTGCCAGCAGTGAAGACAGAGACCAAGAGACCCAGTACTTC.

Only a few counts were recorded for this clone. This rearrangement joins TRBV5-1 to TRBJ2-5; tentative D call: TRBD2 (6 bases). V was pared by 2 bases and J by 1 base, with 9 bases between. This CDR3 contains 14 residues. Germline loops: CDR1 SGHRS, CDR2 YFSETQ. The CDR3 sequence is CASSFSGSQETQYF. The CDR3 DNA follows: TGCGCCAGCAGCTTTAGCGGTTCCCAAGAGACCCAGTACTTC.

V usage is TRBV19 and J usage is TRBJ2-1, with TRBD1 matching over 9 bases. The CDR3 is 14 amino acids. The V segment lost 6 bases and the J segment 4 bases; nucleotides outside the gene matches: 4. CDR1 and CDR2 from the germline V gene are LNHDA and SQIVND (reference sequence). The CDR3 reads CASRPDRGYNEQFF. CDR3 coding DNA: TGTGCCAGTAGACCGGACAGGGGATACAATGAGCAGTTCTTC.

The chain links TRBV6-5 to TRBJ2-7, with 9 bases matching TRBD1. V dropped 10 bases and J dropped 1; count of bases not matched to a gene: 5. The CDR3 runs to 13 residues. CDR1 and CDR2 from the germline V gene are MNHEY and SVGAGI. This CDR3 is CATRDRVSYEQYF. In nucleotides, the CDR3 is TGTGCCACCCGGGACAGGGTGTCCTACGAGCAGTACTTC.

The CDR3 loop reads CASSDVRTVAAEQYF. For the CDR3, the DNA is TGCGCCAGCAGTGATGTTAGGACTGTCGCCGCGGAGCAGTACTTC. The rearrangement links TRBV10-1 to TRBJ2-7; tentative D call: TRBD2 (5 bases). The CDR3 is 15 residues long. The germline V gene has CDR1 WNHNN and CDR2 SYGVQD (reference sequence). The V end lost 3 bases, the J end lost 7 bases, and 19 bases lay between the germline ends.

The chain joins TRBV18 to TRBJ1-2, with 7 bases fitting TRBD1. The CDR3 contains 14 residues. V dropped 0 bases and J dropped 2; count of bases not matched to a gene: 0. CDR1 KGHSH and CDR2 LQKENI come from the germline V gene. CDR3 in amino acids: CASSPPGQNYGYTF. In DNA, the CDR3 is TGTGCCAGCTCACCACCGGGACAGAACTATGGCTACACCTTC.

The chain combines TRBV6-6 with TRBJ1-5; D might be TRBD1 (6 bases). The V gene's germline CDR1 is MNHNY and CDR2 SVGAGI (reference sequence). This CDR3 contains 15 residues. The V and J ends lost 4 bases and 0 bases respectively, with 10 bases between them. CDR3 nucleotides: TGTGCCAGCAGTTTGTACAGGGATAGCAATCAGCCCCAGCATTTT. Amino acid sequence: CASSLYRDSNQPQHF.

The J gene is TRBJ1-4, the V gene TRBV5-1; 9 bases map to TRBD1. Germline trimming cut 4 bases from V and 5 bases from J; bases unmatched to any gene: 3. The CDR3 totals 14 residues. CDR1 is SGHRS, CDR2 YFSETQ, per germline. The CDR3 coding sequence is TGCGCCAGCAGCACGGGACAGGGAAATGAAAAACTGTTTTTT. As protein: CASSTGQGNEKLFF.

The CDR3 region has the DNA TGTGCCAGCAGCTCCGGGACAGGGGGCAGGGACGAGCAGTACTTC. The encoded protein is CASSSGTGGRDEQYF. The chain has TRBV5-4 and TRBJ2-7; 12 bases map to TRBD1. The CDR3 has 15 residues. Germline trimming cut 3 bases from V and 5 bases from J; bases unmatched to any gene: 6. Germline CDR1 is SGHNT and CDR2 is YYREEE (reference sequence).

The chain is built from TRBV7-2 and TRBJ2-2; tentative D call: TRBD2 (7 bases). Trimming removed 6 bases from V and 4 bases from J, with 15 bases in between. This CDR3 region has 15 residues. The germline gives CDR1 SGHTA, CDR2 FQGNSA. This chain's CDR3 is CASSGGGAGTGELFF. As DNA, the CDR3 is TGTGCCAGCAGTGGGGGGGGCGCGGGCACCGGGGAGCTGTTTTTT.

The chain employs TRBV2 and TRBJ2-5, with a possible D match to TRBD1 (6 bases). Between the trimmed V and J ends, which lost 7 bases and 1 base, there was a span of 13 bases. CDR1 and CDR2 (germline): SNHLY, FYNNEI. The CDR3 has 14 amino acids. The CDR3 sequence: CASNVKGVQETQYF. The CDR3 coding sequence is TGTGCCAGCAACGTTAAGGGGGTCCAAGAGACCCAGTACTTC.

This clone has only one observation. The chain employs TRBV9 and TRBJ1-2; D unclear. The V end lost 0 bases, the J end lost 3 bases, and 9 bases lay between the germline ends. Germline assignment: CDR1 SGDLS and CDR2 YYNGEE. CDR3 length: 14 amino acids. The CDR3 region has the DNA TGTGCCAGCAGCGTAGGTGCGGGGTACTATGGCTACACCTTC. Residues: CASSVGAGYYGYTF.

A single count supports this clone. This sequence joins TRBV2 and TRBJ1-3, with no clear D. There are 14 residues in the CDR3. V was clipped by 4 bases and J by 2 bases, with 9 bases between them. Germline CDR1 SNHLY, CDR2 FYNNEI. CDR3 in amino acids: CASSVTSTGNTIYF. The CDR3 region has the DNA TGTGCCAGCAGTGTGACAAGCACTGGAAACACCATATATTTT.

This chain joins TRBV9 and TRBJ2-2; 8 nucleotides match TRBD1. CDR3 length equals 14 residues. The V gene's germline CDR1 is SGDLS and CDR2 YYNGEE. The trim removed 5 bases at V and 4 bases at J, leaving 4 bases unmatched. In DNA form, the CDR3 reads TGTGCCAGCAGAGGACAGGGTTCCACCGGGGAGCTGTTTTTT. Protein: CASRGQGSTGELFF.

The genes are TRBV18 and TRBJ1-1; D is undetermined. Trimming left V 3 bases short and J 6 bases short, with 11 bases between. The CDR3 length is 13 residues. Germline V lookup: CDR1 KGHSH, CDR2 LQKENI. The CDR3 spells CASSPQHGAEAFF. The CDR3 bases are TGTGCCAGCTCACCCCAACACGGGGCTGAAGCTTTCTTT.

CDR3 bases: TGTGCCAGCAGTTGGGCCGGAAGCAAGCACGAGCAGTACTTC. Protein product: CASSWAGSKHEQYF. The gene calls are TRBV28 and TRBJ2-7, with D unclear. From germline, CDR1 is MDHEN and CDR2 SYDVKM. This CDR3 region has 14 residues. V gave up 4 bases and J gave up 5 bases, with 15 bases separating them.

The genes are TRBV7-9 and TRBJ2-1, with 9 bases matching TRBD2. The CDR3 is 15 amino acids. J was trimmed by 4 bases and V by 5 bases; bases with no gene match: 6. Germline CDR1 is SEHNR and CDR2 is FQNEAQ (reference sequence). The CDR3 sequence is CASSPWAGGYNEQFF. CDR3 sequence (DNA): TGTGCCAGCAGCCCTTGGGCGGGAGGGTACAATGAGCAGTTCTTC.

The chain joins TRBV15 to TRBJ2-5, with D hard to call. CDR3 size: 14 residues. Germline lookup yields CDR1 LNHNV and CDR2 YYDKDF (reference sequence). The V end was cut by 1 base, the J end by 2 bases, with 8 bases between. In nucleotides, the CDR3 is TGTGCCACCAGCAGAGGCCAGATACAAGAGACCCAGTACTTC. It translates to CATSRGQIQETQYF.

Ten or more counts support this clone. The chain joins TRBV6-6 to TRBJ2-7; perhaps TRBD2 as D (6 bases). This CDR3 contains 12 residues. V dropped 6 bases and J dropped 11 bases, with 17 bases sitting between them. Per the germline V gene, CDR1 is MNHNY and CDR2 is SVGAGI (reference sequence). Here the CDR3 DNA reads TGTGCCAGCAGCCGACTAGTGGGGCAGGAGTACTTC. As protein: CASSRLVGQEYF.

The chain employs TRBV19 and TRBJ2-5; D might be TRBD2 (5 bases). Germline CDR1 LNHDA, CDR2 SQIVND (reference sequence). The V gene lost 4 bases and the J gene lost 1 base, with 13 bases spanning the gap. This CDR3 has 15 amino acids. The CDR3 DNA follows: TGTGCCAGTAGTACCCCGGACGGACTCCAAGAGACCCAGTACTTC. Amino acids: CASSTPDGLQETQYF.